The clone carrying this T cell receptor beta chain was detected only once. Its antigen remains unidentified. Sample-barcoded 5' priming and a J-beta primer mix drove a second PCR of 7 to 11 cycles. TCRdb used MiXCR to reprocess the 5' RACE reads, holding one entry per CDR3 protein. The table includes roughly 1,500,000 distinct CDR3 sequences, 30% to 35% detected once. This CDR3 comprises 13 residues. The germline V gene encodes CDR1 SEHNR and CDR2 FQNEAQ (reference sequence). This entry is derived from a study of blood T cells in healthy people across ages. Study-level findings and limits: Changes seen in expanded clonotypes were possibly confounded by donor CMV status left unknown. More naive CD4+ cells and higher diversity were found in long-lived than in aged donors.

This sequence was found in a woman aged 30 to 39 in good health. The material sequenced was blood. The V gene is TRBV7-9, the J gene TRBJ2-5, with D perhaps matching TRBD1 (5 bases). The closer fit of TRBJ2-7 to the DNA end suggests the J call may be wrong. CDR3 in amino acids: CASRLETAYEQYF. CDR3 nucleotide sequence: TGTGCCAGCAGATTGGAGACAGCCTACGAGCAGTACTTC.